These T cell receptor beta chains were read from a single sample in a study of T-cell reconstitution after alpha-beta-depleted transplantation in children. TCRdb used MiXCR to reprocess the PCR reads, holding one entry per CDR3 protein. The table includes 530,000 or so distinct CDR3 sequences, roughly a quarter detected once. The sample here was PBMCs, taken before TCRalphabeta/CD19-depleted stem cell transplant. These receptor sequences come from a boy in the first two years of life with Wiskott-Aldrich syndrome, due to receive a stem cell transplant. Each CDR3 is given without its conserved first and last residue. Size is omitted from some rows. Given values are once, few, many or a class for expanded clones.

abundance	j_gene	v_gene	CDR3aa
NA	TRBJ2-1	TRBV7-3	ASSASGTVLRF
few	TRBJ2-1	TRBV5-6	ASSLPGERSYNEQF
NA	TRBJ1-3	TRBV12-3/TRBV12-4	ASSSRTGEAGNTIY
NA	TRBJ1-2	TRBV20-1	CARESGVWDYGYT
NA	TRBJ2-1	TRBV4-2	ASSQVKREGLGNEQF
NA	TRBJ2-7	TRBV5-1	ASSRDLAHHEQY
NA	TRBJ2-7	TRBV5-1	ASSIDTSASSYEQY
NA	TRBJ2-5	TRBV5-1	ASSFGVLETQY
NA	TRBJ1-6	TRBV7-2	ASSFIQYNSPLH
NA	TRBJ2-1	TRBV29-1	SVVTGERSEQF
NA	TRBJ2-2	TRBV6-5	ASSYSGLAANTGELF
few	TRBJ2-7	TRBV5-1	ASSNQGAPEQY
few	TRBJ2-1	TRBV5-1	ASKGASGSNEQF
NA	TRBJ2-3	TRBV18	ASLSTPGLAVTDTQY
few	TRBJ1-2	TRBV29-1	SVESGTDYGYT
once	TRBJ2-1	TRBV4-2	ASSLDSSKTNEQF
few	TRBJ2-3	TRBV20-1	SAREFSGLAGVTDTQY
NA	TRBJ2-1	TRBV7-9	ASSTAHNEQF
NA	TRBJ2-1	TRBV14	ASSHAPGRYNEQF
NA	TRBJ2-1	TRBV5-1	ASFDGKSYNEQF
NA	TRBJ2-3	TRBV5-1	ASSLVAPDTQY
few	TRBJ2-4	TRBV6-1	ASREQLAKNIQY
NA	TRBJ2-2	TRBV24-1	ATSDSAVGEGTGELF
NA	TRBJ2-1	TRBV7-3	ASSTTRTSGIHEQF
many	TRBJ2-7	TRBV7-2	ASSPVGERTYEQY
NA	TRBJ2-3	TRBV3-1	ASSQALTSGFTDTQY
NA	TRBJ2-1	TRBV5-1	ASRIGQPNDPAYNEQF
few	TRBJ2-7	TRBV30	AWSRTIYEQY
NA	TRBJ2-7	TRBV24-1	ATSDSGTGSYEQY
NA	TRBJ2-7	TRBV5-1	ASSVAGGAYEQY
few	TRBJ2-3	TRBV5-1	ASSGTSGSTDTQY
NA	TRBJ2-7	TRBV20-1	CARNARATNYEQY
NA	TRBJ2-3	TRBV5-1	ASSRDGAGTDTQY
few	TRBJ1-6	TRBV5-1	ASSRRRWTHYNSPLH
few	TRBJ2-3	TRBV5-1	ASSPDRKRADTQY
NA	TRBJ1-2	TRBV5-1	ASSFRDDFYGYT
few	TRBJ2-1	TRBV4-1	ASSQGDRAPYNEQF
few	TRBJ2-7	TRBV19	ASSSTERGSYEQY
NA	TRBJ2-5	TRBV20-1	SVMTGTGGGETQY
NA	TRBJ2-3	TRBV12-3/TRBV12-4	ASSFERLPDTQY
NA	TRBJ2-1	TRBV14	ASSPILGVDYNEQF